Here is one T cell receptor beta chain with its context. Its antigen is still unknown. These data come from a study of blood T cells in healthy people across ages. Study-level findings and limits: Age showed a roughly linear inverse relationship with TCR beta diversity per million T cells. Long-lived donors had more naive CD4+ cells and higher diversity than aged donors.

Next came a second PCR, run for roughly 6 to 11 cycles, which used a sample-barcoded 5' primer along with a J-beta primer mix. Each cDNA was tagged by a template-switch adaptor containing 12 random nucleotides. TCRdb ran MiXCR on the 5' RACE reads and lists one entry per CDR3 protein. The sample records 1.5 million to 2 million distinct CDR3 sequences, almost 35% being singletons. Sequencing was done on a sample of blood. This receptor was obtained from a woman in her 30s in good health.

The CDR3 DNA follows: TGCAGTGCTAGAGTCACAGACTATGGCTACACCTTC. As protein: CSARVTDYGYTF. The J gene is TRBJ1-2, the V gene TRBV20-1; D remains ambiguous. CDR3 length: 12 amino acids. Germline V lookup: CDR1 DFQATT, CDR2 SNEGSKA (reference sequence). The V gene lost 1 base and the J gene lost 3 bases, with 6 bases spanning the gap.